The present T cell receptor (beta chain) was sequenced within a study of technical replicates of blood from several donors. Sequencing used immunoSEQ multiplex PCR; TCRdb keeps in-frame clones, though not all of them. Counted here are about 76,000 clones, around 94% occurring once; the ten biggest clones make up under 0.5%. CDR1 is SGDLS and CDR2 is YYNGEE in the germline V gene. V lost 4 bases, J lost 9 bases, and 16 bases stayed unmatched. The CDR3 extends over 16 amino acids. This TCR was sampled from a human donor in good health. The source material was T cells isolated from PBMCs. The rearrangement joins TRBV9 to TRBJ2-1, with TRBD1 identical over 7 bases. The CDR3 loop reads CASSKAGTVGLGEQFF. Written as DNA, the CDR3 is TGTGCCAGCAGCAAGGCCGGGACAGTGGGTTTGGGTGAGCAGTTCTTC.